This TCR beta chain was sequenced in a study of T cell responses to AZD1222 COVID-19 vaccine listed by TCRdb under 2021. For context, the study as a whole: A total of 230 to 250 trial participants underwent TCR sequencing, of whom around 200 received two doses of AZD1222 and about 25 received two doses of the MenACWY control vaccine. Trial participants were enrolled into age subgroups of 18-55, 56-69 and 70-plus years, which contained approximately 150, 30 and 60 TCR-sequenced participants, respectively.

The CDR3 regions of human TCRbeta chains were analyzed by immunosequencing. Concerning the study's data processing: Repertoire TCRs were matched against a reference library of SARS-CoV-2-specific TCRs generated with the MIRA antigen-specificity platform. Breadth was defined as the fraction of unique TCRs that were SARS-CoV-2-associated. Depth was defined as the fraction of total T cells that were SARS-CoV-2-associated. Using the MIRA data, every spike-specific TCR was mapped to the spike region that the TCR reacted to and assigned to either a CD4 or a CD8 class. Log10-transformed breadth and depth values were compared by one-way ANOVA with Sidak's multiple comparisons tests. This is the immuneACCESS table as TCRdb keeps it, with only in-frame sequences that have V and J called. A part of the clones is gone; compared with another copy, unresolved V genes explain less than half, and the rest is unexplained. D and trimming come from the DNA, and the V and J calls and clone size come from that table. In all, the sample holds 200,000 to 250,000 clones, and approximately 94% of those were seen once. Clones ranked in the top ten supply roughly 1% of the sample.

Beyond this particular receptor, the publication reports: In the small 56-69-year group, the increase in depth fell short of significance, most likely because of low power. Conclusions about previously exposed vaccinees are limited because only six or seven AZD1222 recipients were SARS-CoV-2 seropositive at baseline. Participants were mostly white British and included more females than males, and it was suggested by the authors that clonal diversity may have been underestimated. Epitopes outside the regions mutated in the B.1.351 and B.1.1.7 variants were reportedly recognized by nearly half of the unique spike-specific TCRs. Because no samples from the day 14 peak response were available, repertoires could be characterized only after the peak T cell response. A significant rise in spike-specific TCR breadth and depth was observed after two AZD1222 doses relative to day 0 and relative to MenACWY recipients. Vaccine-associated CD4 TCRs spanned the whole spike protein, with dominant responses in regions 160-218 and 743-854.

Details on this clone: No cognate antigen has been identified for it. Base qualities are not at hand, and no much larger clone is one base apart.

The time point label, read with the paper, signifies: baseline before first vaccination. What the treatment or condition label conveys for this sample: meningococcal conjugate vaccine given as trial control. The vaccinee samples were drawn from two UK trials, COV001 and COV002, one of which was a single-blind randomized controlled phase 2/3 trial testing AZD1222 (ChAdOx1 nCoV-19) in healthy adults. Trial participant PBMC samples were collected at day 0 and day 28 after the second dose for TCRbeta chain sequencing. The sequence was collected from an adult in good health. Sequenced material: peripheral blood, taken on day 0 of MenACWY control vaccination.

The DNA is as follows: TGTGCCAGCAGCTTAGAAGACAGGGTCAATCAGCCCCAGCATTTT. Its amino acids are CASSLEDRVNQPQHF. This chain is built from TRBV7-8 and TRBJ1-5, with 7 bases in between that match TRBD1. CDR1 SGHVS and CDR2 FQNEAQ were looked up in the germline V gene. Taken from cysteine to phenylalanine, the CDR3 has 15 residues. Only the CDR3 DNA stays, 45 bases, in frame from base 1. Trimmed from V: 1 base; trimmed from J: 3 bases; junction bases lacking a gene match: 3.